This is a list of T cell receptor beta chains from one sample in a study of technical replicates of blood from several donors. Using immunoSEQ multiplex PCR, the repertoire was profiled, and TCRdb retains in-frame clones only, with some absent. The table records 35,000 to 50,000 clones, 90% to 97% of them present only once. The sequenced sample was T cells isolated from PBMCs. These TCRs come from a human donor in good health. Each CDR3 is given with its conserved first and last residue. A D gene is named only where the DNA matches it firmly. Rows may omit the clone size; those that give it use once, few, many or a size class.

v_call	j_call	d_call	cdr3_length	clone_size	cdr3_nt	cdr3_aa
TRBV10-3	TRBJ2-2	TRBD2	18	NA	TGTGCCATCAGTGGGAGTAGCGGGAGGGGTGCCGATGCCGGGGAGCTGTTTTTT	CAISGSSGRGADAGELFF
TRBV30	TRBJ2-7	NA	14	NA	TGTGCCTGGACTGTGATAGGGGCCTCCTACGAGCAGTACTTC	CAWTVIGASYEQYF
TRBV5-4	TRBJ2-5	TRBD2	18	once	TGTGCCAGCAGCTTGGAGGCGGGAGCCTCATTGTACCAAGAGACCCAGTACTTC	CASSLEAGASLYQETQYF
TRBV11-3	TRBJ1-1	NA	15	NA	TGTGCCAGCAGCTTTCCGCGACGAGGATATACTGAAGCTTTCTTT	CASSFPRRGYTEAFF
TRBV6-5	TRBJ1-2	TRBD1	14	NA	TGTGCCAGCAGCGGTAGGGACAGGGGGCGAGGCTACACCTTC	CASSGRDRGRGYTF
TRBV19	TRBJ1-1	NA	14	NA	TGTGCCAGTAGTTCCGAGCTAAAGCAGGGGAAAGCTTTCTTT	CASSSELKQGKAFF
TRBV5-1	TRBJ1-4	TRBD1	15	NA	TGCGCCAGCAGCCTTCAACCGGGACAGGGGGAAAAACTGTTTTTT	CASSLQPGQGEKLFF
TRBV29-1	TRBJ2-7	TRBD2	11	NA	TGCAGTATACGGGAGGCGAGAGAGCAGTACTTC	CSIREAREQYF
TRBV5-4	TRBJ1-2	NA	12	NA	TGTGCCAGCAGCTTGGAGGGAGATGGCTACACCTTC	CASSLEGDGYTF
TRBV4-3	TRBJ1-2	NA	16	NA	TGCGCCAGCAGCCAAGCTGAGGGGGTCAAGGCCTATGGCTACACCTTC	CASSQAEGVKAYGYTF
TRBV7-8	TRBJ2-2	TRBD2	17	NA	TGTGCCAGCAGCTCCGGACTAGCGGGAGTTCGGACCGGGGAGCTGTTTTTT	CASSSGLAGVRTGELFF
TRBV30	TRBJ1-3	NA	13	NA	TGTGCGCAGCGCACGAGCTCTGGAAACACCATATATTTT	CAQRTSSGNTIYF
TRBV29-1	TRBJ2-7	NA	12	NA	TGCAGCGTTGGATCACTCTCCTACGAGCAGTACTTC	CSVGSLSYEQYF
TRBV9	TRBJ1-2	TRBD1	16	NA	TGTGCCAGCAGCGTAGGGCTGGGACAGAACCTCTATGGCTACACCTTC	CASSVGLGQNLYGYTF
TRBV4-3	TRBJ2-7	TRBD1	16	NA	TGCGCCAGCAGCCAAGCTTCCGGGACAGGGAAGTACGAGCAGTACTTC	CASSQASGTGKYEQYF
TRBV30	TRBJ2-7	NA	14	NA	TGTGCCTGGAGTCTCCGGGACATTATCTACGAGCAGTACTTC	CAWSLRDIIYEQYF
TRBV12-5	TRBJ2-2	TRBD2	16	NA	TGTGCTAGTGGTCCGACTCCCCTCACTAGCGGCGGGGAGCTGTTTTTT	CASGPTPLTSGGELFF
TRBV13	TRBJ2-7	TRBD2	15	NA	TGTGCCAGCAGCTCGAGACTAGCGGGACTCTACGAGCAGTACTTC	CASSSRLAGLYEQYF
TRBV5-1	TRBJ1-2	TRBD1	16	NA	TGCGCCAGCAGCTTGGAACAGGGGGCGGCTAACTATGGCTACACCTTC	CASSLEQGAANYGYTF
TRBV4-3	TRBJ2-5	TRBD2	18	NA	TGCGCCAGCAGCCAAGCTCGCGTAGCGGGAGCGTTTGAAGCGACCCAGTACTTC	CASSQARVAGAFEATQYF
TRBV28	TRBJ2-3	TRBD1	16	NA	TGTGCCAGCAGGGCCTCTCAGGGGGCTGGGACAGATACGCAGTATTTT	CASRASQGAGTDTQYF
TRBV19	TRBJ2-1	TRBD2	15	NA	TGTGCCAGTAGTATAGGACTAGCGGGATACAATGAGCAGTTCTTC	CASSIGLAGYNEQFF
TRBV5-1	TRBJ2-1	NA	11	NA	TGCGCCAGCAGCGCTAGTATTGAGCAGTTCTTC	CASSASIEQFF
TRBV6-5	TRBJ1-4	TRBD1	15	NA	TGTGCCAGCAGTCCCCGACCGGGACAGCATGAAAAACTGTTTTTT	CASSPRPGQHEKLFF
TRBV6-6	TRBJ2-2	TRBD1	16	NA	TGTGCCAGCAGTTACTGGGACAGGGATGTTACCGGGGAGCTGTTTTTT	CASSYWDRDVTGELFF
TRBV5-4	TRBJ1-1	TRBD1	11	NA	TGTGCCAGCAGCTTTACAGGGGGAGCTTTCTTT	CASSFTGGAFF
TRBV7-6	TRBJ2-7	TRBD1	14	NA	TGTGCCAGCAGCTCGGGACAGGGGGTTTACGAGCAGTACTTC	CASSSGQGVYEQYF
TRBV5-1	TRBJ2-1	NA	15	once	TGCGCCAGCAGCTTGGGTAGCAGCTCCTACAATGAGCAGTTCTTC	CASSLGSSSYNEQFF